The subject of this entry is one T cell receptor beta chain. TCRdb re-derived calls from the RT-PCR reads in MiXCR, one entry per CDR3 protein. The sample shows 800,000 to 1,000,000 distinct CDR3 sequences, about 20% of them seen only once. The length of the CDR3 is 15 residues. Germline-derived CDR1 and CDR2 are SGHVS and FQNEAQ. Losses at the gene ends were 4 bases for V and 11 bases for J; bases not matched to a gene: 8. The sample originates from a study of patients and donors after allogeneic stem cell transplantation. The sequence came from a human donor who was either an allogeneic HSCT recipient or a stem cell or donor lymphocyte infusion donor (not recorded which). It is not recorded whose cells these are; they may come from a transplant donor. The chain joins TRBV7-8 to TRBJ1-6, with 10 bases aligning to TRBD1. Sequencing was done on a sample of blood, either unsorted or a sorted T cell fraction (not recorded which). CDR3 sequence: CASSSRGDRGTPLHF. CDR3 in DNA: TGTGCCAGCAGCTCTCGGGGGGACAGGGGAACACCCCTCCACTTT.